This passage covers 16 T cell receptor beta chains from one sample sequenced in a study of blood T cell repertoires in COVID-19 (dated by TCRdb to about 2020). The library was made by the immunoSEQ multiplex PCR assay. Drawn from immuneACCESS, this table holds only the in-frame rearrangements with V and J called that TCRdb kept. Clones are partly lost; checked studies trace under half to an unresolved V gene and leave the rest unexplained. This sample holds a few hundred thousand clones; around nine tenths were observed only once. The ten largest clones take up approximately 6.8% of the sample. The specimen sequenced was peripheral blood. The receptors were sampled from a woman in her sixties or seventies with active or convalescent COVID-19.

The chain recombines TRBV7-8 with TRBJ2-2; 7 nucleotides match TRBD1. Germline CDR1 is SGHVS and CDR2 is FQNEAQ. Trimming took 1 base from V and 5 from J; bases not matched to a gene: 7. This CDR3 comprises 16 residues. CDR3 amino acids: CASSLGQGPLTGELFF. The CDR3 DNA is TGTGCCAGCAGCTTAGGACAGGGACCCCTTACCGGGGAGCTGTTTTTT. The full variable domain, in which reference TRBV7-8 and TRBJ2-2 provide the parts outside the CDR3, is GAGVSQSPRYKVAKRGQDVALRCDPISGHVSLFWYQQALGQGPEFLTYFQNEAQLDKSGLPSDRFFAERPEGSVSTLKIQRTQQEDSAVYLCASSLGQGPLTGELFFGEGSRLTVL.

The rearrangement uses TRBV6-5 and TRBJ2-7; 9 positions match TRBD2. V lost 4 bases and J lost 3; bases outside the gene matches: 4. CDR1 MNHEY and CDR2 SVGAGI come from the germline V gene. This CDR3 contains 14 residues. The DNA for the CDR3 is TGTGCCAGCAGTTGGTCTAGCGGGGACTACGAGCAGTACTTC. Protein sequence: CASSWSSGDYEQYF.

The chain employs TRBV18 and TRBJ1-1; D gene uncertain. Germline V gives CDR1 KGHSH, CDR2 LQKENI. V was pared by 8 bases and J by 1 base, with 17 bases between. The CDR3 loop spans 15 amino acids. CDR3 coding DNA: TGTGCCAGCCACAGAGGGTCTCGACAGAACACTGAAGCTTTCTTT. This translates into CASHRGSRQNTEAFF.

The V gene is TRBV7-7, the J gene TRBJ2-3, with D tentatively TRBD1 (6 bases). Trimming stripped 2 bases from V and 6 bases from J, with 15 bases between. The CDR3 consists of 15 residues. Germline CDR1 reads SSHAT; CDR2 reads FNYEAQ (reference sequence). CDR3 DNA: TGTGCCAGCAGCTTATTAGAACAGGGCAGGGATACGCAGTATTTT. Translation gives CASSLLEQGRDTQYF.

The V gene is TRBV9, the J gene TRBJ1-3; TRBD1 might be the D (5 bases). CDR3 length: 15 residues. The V gene lost 5 bases and the J gene lost 0 bases, with 12 bases spanning the gap. CDR1 and CDR2 from the germline V gene are SGDLS and YYNGEE. The CDR3, as DNA: TGTGCCAGCAGGGGGGGTTTTAGCTCTGGAAACACCATATATTTT. It encodes CASRGGFSSGNTIYF.

Worth noting for this clone: Other DNA sequences in the same sample also yield this CDR3. V is TRBV5-1 and J is TRBJ2-7; no reliable D call. The V end was cut by 5 bases, the J end by 4 bases, with 10 bases between. The CDR3 is 12 residues long. Germline V gene data show CDR1 as SGHRS and CDR2 as YFSETQ. The CDR3 reads CASSLTVYEQYF. CDR3 nucleotide sequence: TGCGCCAGCAGTTTAACGGTTTACGAGCAGTACTTC.

The chain has TRBV6-1 and TRBJ2-5; D is undetermined. Germline V lookup: CDR1 MNHNS, CDR2 SASEGT. The CDR3 has 12 residues. The ends were cut back, 2 bases at V and 5 bases at J, with 6 bases in the middle. Here the CDR3 DNA reads TGTGCCAGCAGTGAATTGGAGGAGACCCAGTACTTC. Translating gives CASSELEETQYF.

The chain recombines TRBV7-8 with TRBJ2-7, with D maybe TRBD1 (6 bases). The CDR3 spans 16 residues. Trimming removed 1 base at V and 7 bases at J, with 20 bases between. CDR1 is SGHVS and CDR2 is FQNEAQ in the germline V gene. DNA for the CDR3: TGTGCCAGCAGCTTAGTTACCTCCGGGACATCGGGAGAGCAGTACTTC. This translates into CASSLVTSGTSGEQYF.

This rearrangement joins TRBV10-2 to TRBJ1-5; TRBD1 agrees at 7 bases. Germline CDR1 WSHSY, CDR2 SAAADI. V was clipped by 8 bases and J by 0 bases; unmatched bases: 13. CDR3 length equals 17 residues. CDR3 nucleotides: TGCGCCAGCGCATTAGGGCAGGGGGTTTATAGCAATCAGCCCCAGCATTTT. As protein: CASALGQGVYSNQPQHF.

The chain couples TRBV7-2 to TRBJ2-7, with D possibly matching TRBD2 (7 bases). CDR3 length equals 14 residues. Trimming took off 5 bases at V and 2 bases at J, with 13 bases between the two ends. Germline-derived CDR1 and CDR2 are SGHTA and FQGNSA. The CDR3 loop reads CASSPSGGAYEQYF. CDR3 nucleotide sequence: TGTGCCAGCAGCCCGTCGGGGGGCGCCTACGAGCAGTACTTC.

The rearrangement joins TRBV5-1 to TRBJ2-3, with a weak D call TRBD1 (6 bases). Germline V lookup: CDR1 SGHRS, CDR2 YFSETQ. This CDR3 has 15 amino acids. The germline V and J ends were trimmed by 0 bases and 0 bases, with 8 bases remaining between them. The CDR3 DNA is TGCGCCAGCAGCTTGGAGGGGGTGAGCACAGATACGCAGTATTTT. This encodes CASSLEGVSTDTQYF.

CDR3 region: CASSLAFQGQTNEQFF. CDR3 DNA: TGTGCCAGCAGCTTGGCTTTCCAGGGTCAGACGAATGAGCAGTTCTTC. The chain uses TRBV5-4 and TRBJ2-1; D perhaps matches TRBD1 (5 bases). CDR3 size: 16 residues. Germline CDR1 SGHNT, CDR2 YYREEE (reference sequence). Trimming removed 0 bases at V and 7 bases at J, with 17 bases between.

The rearrangement uses TRBV23-1 and TRBJ1-1; 9 bases map to TRBD1. TRBV23-1 is an ORF, and what it does is uncertain. The V segment lost 4 bases and the J segment 4 bases; nucleotides outside the gene matches: 10. The CDR3 is 16 residues long. In DNA, the CDR3 is TGCGCCAGCAGTCGGGACAGGGTAAGAGGCGTCACTGAAGCTTTCTTT. Amino acid sequence: CASSRDRVRGVTEAFF.

Only one count was recorded for this clone. This sequence joins TRBV7-3 and TRBJ1-1, with 9 bases identical to TRBD1. This CDR3 is built from 14 residues. From germline, CDR1 is SGHTA and CDR2 FQGTGA. The junction had 7 bases not matched to a gene; V was cut back by 5 bases and J by 6 bases. CDR3 coding DNA: TGTGCCAGCAGCCCTGGACAGGGGAGCGCTGAAGCTTTCTTT. Its translation: CASSPGQGSAEAFF.

V usage is TRBV5-3 and J usage is TRBJ1-6; unclear D gene. TRBV5-3 is reported as an ORF; its role is uncertain. V was shortened by 0 bases and J by 7 bases, with 11 bases between the two germline ends. The CDR3 runs to 15 residues. DNA for the CDR3: TGTGCCAGAAGCTTGGCATACTACCCGAATTCACCCCTCCACTTT. Protein sequence: CARSLAYYPNSPLHF.

A few counts support this clone. The chain is built from TRBV11-2 and TRBJ2-7; D uncertain. From germline, CDR1 is SGHAT and CDR2 FQNNGV. V lost 7 bases to trimming and J lost 7 bases, with 11 bases between them. The CDR3 extends over 11 amino acids. CDR3 residues: CASTSSLEQYF. For the CDR3, the DNA is TGTGCCAGCACCTCGTCACTGGAGCAGTACTTC.